What follows are 15 T cell receptor beta chains derived from one specimen sequenced in a study of blood T cell repertoires in COVID-19. TCRdb keeps only in-frame clones here, not all; method: immunoSEQ multiplex PCR. The sample lists about 320,000 clones; approximately 90% were seen once. Specimen: PBMCs or T cells enriched from blood (not recorded which). The origin of the receptors is a young woman who had recovered from COVID-19.

A few counts support this clone. The rearrangement uses TRBV9 and TRBJ2-7; tentative D call: TRBD1 (6 bases). This CDR3 spans 14 amino acids. V gave up 4 bases and J gave up 3 bases, with 14 bases separating them. The germline gives CDR1 SGDLS, CDR2 YYNGEE. CDR3 in amino acids: CASSPQRGNYEQYF. The CDR3 DNA reads TGTGCCAGCAGCCCCCAGAGGGGGAACTACGAGCAGTACTTC.

This chain's CDR3 is CASSLLQGANTEAFF. The CDR3, as DNA: TGTGCCAGCAGTCTCTTACAGGGGGCGAACACTGAAGCTTTCTTT. The chain is built from TRBV28 and TRBJ1-1, with 9 bases matching TRBD1. This CDR3 has 15 residues. In germline, CDR1 is MDHEN, CDR2 SYDVKM. Trimming at V came to 5 bases and at J to 1 base, leaving 5 bases not matched to a gene.

The chain couples TRBV12-3 or TRBV12-4 to TRBJ2-5, with 8 bases identical to TRBD2. J was trimmed by 4 bases and V by 6 bases; bases with no gene match: 4. CDR3 length: 13 amino acids. The CDR3 nucleotides are TGTGCCAGCAGAGTCGGGGGGGGAGAGACCCAGTACTTC. Amino acid sequence: CASRVGGGETQYF.

The CDR3 sequence is CASSLGRVNIQYF. As DNA, the CDR3 is TGTGCCAGCAGCTTAGGGAGGGTGAACATTCAGTACTTC. This sequence joins TRBV5-4 and TRBJ2-4; TRBD2 aligns across 7 bases. The CDR3 extends over 13 amino acids. The J segment lost 7 bases and the V segment lost 2 bases, leaving 3 bases of the junction unmatched. Germline loops: CDR1 SGHNT, CDR2 YYREEE (reference sequence).

This rearrangement joins TRBV19 to TRBJ2-7, with TRBD2 as a possible D gene (5 bases). V lost 6 bases and J 0 bases, leaving 12 bases between the germline ends. Germline CDR1 LNHDA, CDR2 SQIVND (reference sequence). The CDR3 is 14 amino acids. The CDR3 is CASRVAPSSYEQYF. The CDR3 DNA sequence: TGTGCCAGTAGGGTAGCGCCAAGCTCCTACGAGCAGTACTTC.

The chain joins TRBV27 to TRBJ2-1, with 8 bases matching TRBD1. The ends lost 3 bases at V and 6 bases at J; junction bases unmatched: 10. Germline V gene sequence: CDR1 MNHEY, CDR2 SMNVEV (reference sequence). This CDR3 is 16 amino acids long. The CDR3 sequence: CASSFGPGGRGNEQFF. The CDR3 DNA follows: TGTGCCAGCAGTTTTGGACCAGGGGGCCGGGGCAATGAGCAGTTCTTC.

The chain combines TRBV5-8 with TRBJ2-1; D might be TRBD2 (5 bases). The CDR3 totals 15 residues. Germline CDR1 SGHTS, CDR2 YDEGEE. Deletions cut 3 bases from V and 4 bases from J, with 14 bases between. The chain's CDR3 is CASSSDQGLYNEQFF. CDR3 DNA sequence: TGTGCCAGCAGCTCTGACCAAGGACTGTACAATGAGCAGTTCTTC.

The chain carries TRBV7-2 and TRBJ1-1; D is unresolved. The CDR3 extends over 15 amino acids. V was cut by 1 base and J by 0 bases, with 9 bases left in between. Germline values: CDR1 SGHTA, CDR2 FQGNSA. CDR3 residues: CASSLVRELNTEAFF. CDR3 bases: TGTGCCAGCAGCTTAGTGAGGGAGCTGAACACTGAAGCTTTCTTT.

This chain joins TRBV7-2 and TRBJ2-1; D may be TRBD2 (7 bases). Germline values: CDR1 SGHTA, CDR2 FQGNSA. V lost 1 base and J lost 6, with 19 bases in between. CDR3 length: 17 amino acids. CDR3 loop: CASSLGRRGGARNEQFF. The CDR3 coding sequence is TGTGCCAGCAGCTTAGGTCGGCGTGGGGGGGCGCGCAATGAGCAGTTCTTC. The full variable domain, in which reference TRBV7-2 and TRBJ2-1 provide the parts outside the CDR3, is GAGVSQSPSNKVTEKGKDVELRCDPISGHTALYWYRQSLGQGLEFLIYFQGNSAPDKSGLPSDRFSAERTGGSVSTLTIQRTQQEDSAVYLCASSLGRRGGARNEQFFGPGTRLTVL.

The chain has TRBV10-3 and TRBJ2-2, with D tentatively TRBD1 (5 bases). The germline V and J ends were trimmed by 11 bases and 0 bases, with 16 bases remaining between them. Germline V CDR1 and CDR2: ENHRY, SYGVKD. This CDR3 is 15 amino acids long. The CDR3 nucleotides are TGTGCCTCCAGGGCGGCAAGCTCGAACACCGGGGAGCTGTTTTTT. It yields the protein CASRAASSNTGELFF.

The rearrangement links TRBV19 to TRBJ1-2, with TRBD1 matching 9 bases. Germline loops: CDR1 LNHDA, CDR2 SQIVND (reference sequence). The J segment lost 3 bases and the V segment lost 5 bases, leaving 10 bases of the junction unmatched. The CDR3 contains 16 residues. The CDR3 protein is CASSARTGDGDYGYTF. The DNA for the CDR3 is TGTGCCAGTAGTGCTCGGACAGGGGATGGTGACTATGGCTACACCTTC.

This chain uses TRBV5-1 with TRBJ1-5, with 7 bases fitting TRBD1. Germline V CDR1 and CDR2: SGHRS, YFSETQ. The CDR3 covers 13 residues. Germline trimming cut 4 bases from V and 4 bases from J; bases unmatched to any gene: 2. The CDR3 region is CASSPDRNQPQHF. The CDR3 DNA sequence: TGCGCCAGCAGCCCGGACAGGAATCAGCCCCAGCATTTT.

The chain couples TRBV6-1 to TRBJ2-7; 9 positions agree with TRBD2. Germline-derived CDR1 and CDR2 are MNHNS and SASEGT. Trimming at V came to 1 base and at J to 6 bases, leaving 7 bases not matched to a gene. The CDR3 runs 15 residues. CDR3 residues: CASSEGAGGPSEQYF. Here the CDR3 DNA reads TGTGCCAGCAGTGAAGGGGCGGGGGGGCCCAGCGAGCAGTACTTC.

This clone occurred a few times. This rearrangement joins TRBV4-3 to TRBJ1-2; D not resolved. CDR3 size: 22 residues. From germline, CDR1 is LGHNA and CDR2 YSLEER. Trimming stripped 1 base from V and 2 bases from J, with 32 bases between. CDR3 residues: CASSQGTLSIGGSSARNYGYTF. CDR3 bases: TGCGCCAGCAGCCAAGGTACCCTCTCGATTGGAGGGAGCTCGGCTCGGAACTATGGCTACACCTTC.

This chain uses TRBV3-1 (or the pseudogene TRBV3-2) with TRBJ2-2; 8 positions match TRBD1. The CDR3 contains 15 residues. Germline V lookup: CDR1 LGHDT, CDR2 YNNKEL (reference sequence). V lost 0 bases and J lost 7; bases outside the gene matches: 4. CDR3 sequence (DNA): TGTGCCAGCAGCCAAGACAGGGGGCGCGGCGGGGAGCTGTTTTTT. Amino acid sequence: CASSQDRGRGGELFF.